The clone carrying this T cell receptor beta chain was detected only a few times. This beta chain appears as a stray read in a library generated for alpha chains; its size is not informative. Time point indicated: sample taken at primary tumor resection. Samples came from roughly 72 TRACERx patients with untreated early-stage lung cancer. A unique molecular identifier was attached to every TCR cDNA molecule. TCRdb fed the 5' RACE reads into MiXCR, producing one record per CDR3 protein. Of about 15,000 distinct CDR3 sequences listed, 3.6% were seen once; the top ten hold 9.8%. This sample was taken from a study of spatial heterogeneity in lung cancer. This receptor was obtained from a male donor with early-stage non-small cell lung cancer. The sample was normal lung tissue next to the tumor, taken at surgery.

This chain's CDR3 is CAWRRQGAYYEQYF. The CDR3 DNA reads TGTGCCTGGAGGAGACAAGGGGCCTACTACGAGCAGTACTTC. The genes are TRBV30 and TRBJ2-7, with a weak D call TRBD1 (5 bases). CDR3 length: 14 residues. The V and J ends lost 3 bases and 3 bases respectively, with 15 bases between them. Germline V lookup: CDR1 GTSNPN, CDR2 SVGIG (reference sequence).